This TCR beta chain stems from a study of T cell responses to AZD1222 COVID-19 vaccine. A word on this clone: Its specificity is unknown.

The method was immunoSEQ multiplex PCR; TCRdb's version includes in-frame clones alone and lacks a portion of them. The sample shows 90,000 to 110,000 clones, roughly 87% of them seen only once. Points from the study as a whole: Clonal diversity was possibly underestimated, and white British individuals and females predominated among donors. Only five or six AZD1222 recipients were seropositive at baseline. As reported, nearly half of all spike-specific TCRs target variant regions that are unmutated.

Trimming removed 0 bases from V and 1 base from J, with 6 bases in between. Germline-derived CDR1 and CDR2 are SGHAT and FQNNGV. CDR3 length equals 14 residues. The V call is TRBV11-2, the J call TRBJ1-1; no clear D. The sample here was peripheral blood, taken on day 0 of MenACWY control vaccination. The clonotype comes from an adult in good health. The CDR3 sequence: CASSLEYGNTEAFF. Here the CDR3 DNA reads TGTGCCAGCAGCTTAGAGTACGGGAACACTGAAGCTTTCTTT.